This section outlines one T cell receptor beta chain sequence together with its context. Its antigen is currently unknown. Produced via immunoSEQ multiplex PCR; TCRdb's table is partial and in-frame only. The data show approximately 200,000 clones, about 87% seen once. This sample is drawn from a study of T cell responses to AZD1222 COVID-19 vaccine. Trimming took 5 bases from V and 0 from J, leaving 17 bases between them. CDR3 length: 16 residues. Germline-derived CDR1 and CDR2 are SGHAT and FQDESV (reference sequence). General study results and limits: Vaccination with two AZD1222 doses was followed by a rise in Spike-specific TCR breadth and depth. White British ancestry dominated among donors, who included more females, and clonal diversity was possibly underestimated.

The sample in question was peripheral blood, obtained on day 0 of MenACWY control vaccination. The sequence was collected from an adult in good health. The chain employs TRBV11-1 and TRBJ2-7; D unclear. Here the CDR3 DNA reads TGTGCCAGCAGCGGTACGGAAGGCAGAAGCTCCTACGAGCAGTACTTC. Amino acids: CASSGTEGRSSYEQYF.